A single sample gave rise to the 29 T cell receptor beta chains below, sequenced in a study of T cell repertoires in aging, cancer and after chemotherapy. TCR beta rearrangements were amplified from peripheral blood genomic DNA. TRB rearrangements spanning V, D and J were amplified using mixed TRB-A/B primers. TCRdb processed the multiplex PCR reads anew with MiXCR; each CDR3 protein has one entry. The profile covers over 4,000 distinct CDR3 sequences, with approximately 40% appearing a single time and roughly 3.6% taken by the ten largest. Input material: blood. The receptors were sampled from a human donor with a blood cancer.

This clonotype is judged large. The chain couples TRBV19 to TRBJ2-6; D call uncertain. V was clipped by 7 bases and J by 0 bases, with 4 bases between them. CDR3 length equals 13 residues. Germline assignment: CDR1 LNHDA and CDR2 SQIVND (reference sequence). The DNA of the CDR3 is TGTGCCAGTACAGCCTCTGGGGCCAACGTCCTGACTTTC. Its translation: CASTASGANVLTF.

CDR3 coding DNA: TGTGCCAGCAGCTTAGCGGCAGGGGGGAACACTGAAGCTTTCTTT. This translates into CASSLAAGGNTEAFF. The rearrangement joins TRBV7-9 to TRBJ1-1; 7 nucleotides line up with TRBD1. Trimming cost V 0 bases and J 1 base; bases outside gene matches: 2. Germline V gene sequence: CDR1 SEHNR, CDR2 FQNEAQ (reference sequence). The CDR3 has 15 residues.

The genes are TRBV19 and TRBJ2-7; tentatively, D is TRBD1 (6 bases). The CDR3 is made up of 11 amino acids. V was trimmed by 4 bases and J by 12 bases, leaving 13 bases between them. Germline CDR1 is LNHDA and CDR2 is SQIVND (reference sequence). As DNA, the CDR3 is TGTGCCAGTAGTACCGGACAGAGTCTGTACTTC. Residues: CASSTGQSLYF.

The rearrangement joins TRBV20-1 to TRBJ2-5; TRBD1 aligns across 9 bases. J was trimmed by 4 bases and V by 6 bases; bases with no gene match: 12. The CDR3 extends over 15 amino acids. Germline assignment: CDR1 DFQATT and CDR2 SNEGSKA (reference sequence). CDR3 sequence: CSAEARDRVVETQYF. Here the CDR3 DNA reads TGCAGTGCAGAAGCGCGGGACAGGGTTGTAGAGACCCAGTACTTC.

V is TRBV6-5 and J is TRBJ1-4; TRBD1 might be the D (5 bases). CDR1 MNHEY and CDR2 SVGAGI come from the germline V gene. V was clipped by 6 bases and J by 8 bases, with 19 bases between them. The CDR3 sequence is 15 residues long. The CDR3 loop is CASSNSRTQLEKLFF. The CDR3 DNA follows: TGTGCCAGCAGCAACAGTAGGACACAGCTGGAAAAACTGTTTTTT.

V gene TRBV19 combines with J gene TRBJ1-1, with D unclear. Germline values: CDR1 LNHDA, CDR2 SQIVND (reference sequence). V was clipped by 5 bases and J by 2 bases, with 9 bases between them. The CDR3 has 13 residues. The CDR3 sequence: CASSLTANTEAFF. CDR3 sequence (DNA): TGTGCCAGTAGTCTAACAGCTAACACTGAAGCTTTCTTT.

The table lists this clonotype with a few counts. The chain has TRBV5-5 and TRBJ1-2; 9 bases fit TRBD1. Unmatched junction bases numbered 5, after V lost 4 bases and J lost 7 bases. The germline V gene encodes CDR1 SGHKS and CDR2 YYEKEE (reference sequence). The CDR3 extends over 13 amino acids. CDR3 loop: CASSPGQGTGYTF. The CDR3 region has the DNA TGTGCCAGCAGCCCGGGACAGGGTACTGGCTACACCTTC.

The count of this clonotype is one. Written as DNA, the CDR3 is TGTGCCACCGGGACAGCGTACGAGCAGTACTTC. Translating gives CATGTAYEQYF. The J gene is TRBJ2-7, the V gene TRBV28; TRBD1 matches 7 bases. V shed 10 bases, J shed 4 bases, and the junction held 4 bases outside the gene matches. The V gene's germline CDR1 is MDHEN and CDR2 SYDVKM. The CDR3 covers 11 residues.

This clonotype came up a few times. J is TRBJ2-2 and V is TRBV7-2, with TRBD2 matching 9 bases. Trimming removed 10 bases from V and 4 bases from J; junction bases left unmatched: 13. Germline CDR1 reads SGHTA; CDR2 reads FQGNSA. The CDR3 runs 16 residues. The CDR3 region is CANPKLAGSATGELFF. Written as DNA, the CDR3 is TGTGCCAACCCGAAGCTAGCGGGATCGGCCACCGGGGAGCTGTTTTTT.

In this sample, this clonotype turned up once. A much larger clone differs from this one at a single base, so this may be a read error. The chain combines TRBV29-1 with TRBJ2-5, with 7 bases matching TRBD2. The CDR3 totals 12 residues. Germline CDR1 SQVTM, CDR2 ANQGSEA. V gave up 6 bases and J gave up 8 bases; unmatched junction bases: 9. The CDR3 protein is CSVKRSGDTQYF. CDR3 sequence (DNA): TGCAGCGTCAAACGAAGCGGGGATACCCAGTACTTC.

This sequence joins TRBV7-6 and TRBJ2-2; D is uncertain. Germline V gives CDR1 SGHVS, CDR2 FNYEAQ. This CDR3 has 14 residues. The V end lost 0 bases, the J end lost 6 bases, and 8 bases lay between the germline ends. CDR3 DNA: TGTGCCAGCAGCTTAGCGGTTGGGTCCGGGGAGCTGTTTTTT. This codes for CASSLAVGSGELFF.

This clonotype was seen more than once but under ten times. V is TRBV10-3 and J is TRBJ1-1, with 9 positions matching TRBD1. This CDR3 has 13 residues. The V and J ends lost 4 bases and 5 bases, in that order; junction bases with no gene match: 2. Germline CDR1 is ENHRY and CDR2 is SYGVKD. The CDR3 is CAISGGQGTEAFF. CDR3 bases: TGTGCCATCAGTGGGGGACAGGGAACTGAAGCTTTCTTT.

V and J are TRBV7-9 and TRBJ2-3; D remains ambiguous. Germline CDR1 is SEHNR and CDR2 is FQNEAQ (reference sequence). V lost 0 bases, J lost 5 bases, and 0 bases lay in between. CDR3 length: 11 amino acids. The CDR3 is CASSLADTQYF. For the CDR3, the DNA is TGTGCCAGCAGCTTAGCAGATACGCAGTATTTT.

This clonotype was detected only a few times. This chain links TRBV6-5 with TRBJ1-5, with D possibly TRBD1 on 6 matching bases. CDR1 MNHEY and CDR2 SVGAGI come from the germline V gene. The CDR3 length is 15 residues. V was clipped by 5 bases and J by 5 bases, with 16 bases between them. The CDR3 here is CASSPVGGLDQPQHF. The CDR3 region has the DNA TGTGCCAGCAGTCCGGTCGGGGGGCTAGATCAGCCCCAGCATTTT.

This clonotype was observed a handful of times. The chain uses TRBV18 and TRBJ2-6, with a tentative D call TRBD1 (6 bases). The CDR3 consists of 17 residues. Per the germline V gene, CDR1 is KGHSH and CDR2 is LQKENI. V dropped 2 bases and J dropped 1 base, with 12 bases sitting between them. CDR3 in amino acids: CASSPATGASGANVLTF. CDR3 DNA sequence: TGTGCCAGCTCACCAGCGACAGGAGCTTCTGGGGCCAACGTCCTGACTTTC.

With regard to this clonotype: A read error may be the cause here, since a much bigger clone is one base away. This chain links TRBV19 with TRBJ2-3; tentatively, D is TRBD1 or TRBD2 (5 bases each). This CDR3 is built from 15 residues. Germline V CDR1 and CDR2: LNHDA, SQIVND (reference sequence). V was clipped by 6 bases and J by 2 bases, with 15 bases between them. The CDR3 here is CASRPPGTATDTQYF. CDR3 DNA sequence: TGTGCCAGTAGACCCCCCGGGACGGCCACAGATACGCAGTATTTT.

J is TRBJ2-3 and V is TRBV13; a weak D match, TRBD2 (6 bases). V was trimmed by 0 bases and J by 2 bases, leaving 9 bases between them. The CDR3 has 15 amino acids. Germline V gives CDR1 PRHDT, CDR2 FYEKMQ (reference sequence). The CDR3 coding sequence is TGTGCCAGCAGCTTAGGATGGGGGGACACAGATACGCAGTATTTT. It specifies CASSLGWGDTDTQYF.

This chain uses TRBV4-1 with TRBJ1-2, with D unresolved. CDR1 and CDR2 from the germline V gene are MGHRA and YSYEKL. V was trimmed by 5 bases and J by 8 bases, leaving 18 bases between them. The CDR3 loop spans 14 amino acids. In DNA form, the CDR3 reads TGCGCCAGCAGCTTCGAGGGCCGCGGCAACGGCTACACCTTC. This codes for CASSFEGRGNGYTF.

About this clonotype: Being one base from a much bigger clone, this may be a read error. The CDR3 DNA reads TGTGCCACCCGGAAACCTTCGGGCAATGAGCAGTTCTTC. Protein sequence: CATRKPSGNEQFF. The rearrangement uses TRBV15 and TRBJ2-1, with no clear D. Trimming removed 8 bases at V and 6 bases at J, with 14 bases between. Germline CDR1 reads LNHNV; CDR2 reads YYDKDF (reference sequence). The CDR3 has 13 amino acids.

The gene calls are TRBV6-5 and TRBJ2-3, with 14 nucleotides matching TRBD2. The germline gives CDR1 MNHEY, CDR2 SVGAGI. This CDR3 spans 20 amino acids. Unmatched junction bases numbered 19, after V lost 2 bases and J lost 9 bases. The CDR3 is CASSYTGTSGRKSFPRTQYF. DNA for the CDR3: TGTGCCAGCAGTTACACCGGGACTAGCGGGAGAAAGTCTTTTCCCAGAACGCAGTATTTT.

This clonotype came up a few times. The chain couples TRBV10-3 to TRBJ2-1, with a tentative D call TRBD2 (7 bases). The length of the CDR3 is 12 residues. Trimming took off 6 bases at V and 8 bases at J, with 11 bases between the two ends. From germline, CDR1 is ENHRY and CDR2 SYGVKD. The CDR3 DNA follows: TGTGCCATCAGCGGGGGGCTCGATGAGCAGTTCTTC. Its protein is CAISGGLDEQFF.

The CDR3: CASSVLGPEQYF. Written as DNA, the CDR3 is TGTGCCAGCAGCGTTCTCGGGCCCGAGCAGTACTTC. This chain uses TRBV7-2 with TRBJ2-7; D is unclear. Germline values: CDR1 SGHTA, CDR2 FQGNSA. V shed 5 bases and J shed 6 bases, with 11 bases lying between them. The CDR3 is 12 amino acids.

This clonotype was picked up a small number of times. The chain recombines TRBV19 with TRBJ1-1, with 7 bases identical to TRBD1. The CDR3 has 16 amino acids. The J segment lost 4 bases and the V segment lost 6 bases, leaving 14 bases of the junction unmatched. Germline CDR1 is LNHDA and CDR2 is SQIVND (reference sequence). The CDR3 sequence: CASSMNTQGDATEAFF. The DNA for the CDR3 is TGTGCCAGTAGCATGAACACCCAGGGGGATGCCACTGAAGCTTTCTTT.

This clonotype was seen a single time. A much bigger clone sits one base away, suggesting this may be a read error. V usage is TRBV27 and J usage is TRBJ2-7, with D possibly matching TRBD1 (6 bases). CDR3 size: 13 residues. Per the germline V gene, CDR1 is MNHEY and CDR2 is SMNVEV (reference sequence). The V end lost 5 bases, the J end lost 9 bases, and 17 bases lay between the germline ends. The CDR3, as DNA: TGTGCCAGCAGTCCCGGGACACCCGTCTGGCAGTACTTC. This sequence encodes CASSPGTPVWQYF.

The sample holds a few counts of this clonotype. This chain links TRBV14 with TRBJ2-7; D gene unclear. CDR1 is SGHDN, CDR2 FVKESK, per germline. There are 13 residues in the CDR3. Deletions cut 4 bases from V and 2 bases from J, with 9 bases between. For the CDR3, the DNA is TGTGCCAGCAGCCGAATCAGTACCTACGAGCAGTACTTC. Its protein product is CASSRISTYEQYF. Full variable domain (outside the CDR3, taken from reference TRBV14 and TRBJ2-7): EAGVTQFPSHSVIEKGQTVTLRCDPISGHDNLYWYRRVMGKEIKFLLHFVKESKQDESGMPNNRFLAERTGGTYSTLKVQPAELEDSGVYFCASSRISTYEQYFGPGTRLTVT.

V gene TRBV27 combines with J gene TRBJ1-6; no clear D. The V gene lost 8 bases and the J gene lost 0 bases, with 11 bases spanning the gap. The CDR3 has 15 residues. Germline V gene sequence: CDR1 MNHEY, CDR2 SMNVEV (reference sequence). The CDR3 spells CASSHGRSYNSPLHF. As DNA, the CDR3 is TGTGCCAGCTCTCATGGTCGCTCCTATAATTCACCCCTCCACTTT.

The chain recombines TRBV18 with TRBJ2-1, with D maybe TRBD2 (6 bases). Germline V lookup: CDR1 KGHSH, CDR2 LQKENI. The CDR3 consists of 13 residues. The ends were cut back, 6 bases at V and 5 bases at J, with 11 bases in the middle. This CDR3 reads CASSGSPDNEQFF. The CDR3 DNA follows: TGTGCCAGCTCCGGGAGTCCCGACAATGAGCAGTTCTTC. Filled out from reference TRBV18 and TRBJ2-1, the complete variable domain reads NAGVMQNPRHLVRRRGQEARLRCSPMKGHSHVYWYRQLPEEGLKFMVYLQKENIIDESGMPKERFSAEFPKEGPSILRIQQVVRGDSAAYFCASSGSPDNEQFFGPGTRLTVL.

Notes on this clonotype: Given a much more abundant clone one base away, this may be a read error. V and J are TRBV19 and TRBJ2-2; 10 bases fit TRBD2. CDR1 is LNHDA and CDR2 is SQIVND in the germline V gene (reference sequence). The length of the CDR3 is 15 residues. CDR3 in amino acids: CAGRGTSGKTGELFF. CDR3 coding DNA: TGTGCCGGTAGGGGCACTAGCGGGAAAACCGGGGAGCTGTTTTTT.

The chain links TRBV27 to TRBJ2-1, with 10 nucleotides matching TRBD1. The germline V gene has CDR1 MNHEY and CDR2 SMNVEV (reference sequence). With V trimmed by 4 bases and J by 10 bases, 16 bases remained unmatched. The length of the CDR3 is 17 residues. CDR3 sequence reads: CASSSNGGQGSPREQFF. CDR3 nucleotides: TGTGCCAGCAGTTCTAACGGGGGACAGGGGTCCCCACGCGAGCAGTTCTTC.